This TCR beta chain was observed in a study of blood T cells in healthy people across ages. A J-beta primer mix and a sample-barcoded 5' primer were used in a second PCR of roughly 6 to 12 cycles. All samples yielded 2.5 million or more CDR3-containing paired-end reads. From the 5' RACE reads, TCRdb called clonotypes with MiXCR, one entry per CDR3 protein. The repertoire holds over 1,500,000 distinct CDR3 sequences, around 48% seen once, with 2% to 2.5% in the top ten. The study, taken as a whole, reports: Measured against age, TCR beta diversity per million T cells decreased in a roughly linear manner. TCR beta diversity was tightly associated with the proportion of naive T cells.

CDR1 MNHEY and CDR2 SVGAGI come from the germline V gene. Trimming at V came to 0 bases and at J to 4 bases, leaving 5 bases not matched to a gene. CDR3 length: 16 residues. As to this clonotype: Antigen specificity is unknown.

The chain joins TRBV6-5 to TRBJ2-5; 10 positions agree with TRBD2. The TCR was taken from a middle-aged woman in good health. What was sequenced was blood. CDR3 protein: CASSYSGLAERETQYF. The CDR3 DNA follows: TGTGCCAGCAGTTACTCCGGACTAGCGGAACGAGAGACCCAGTACTTC.